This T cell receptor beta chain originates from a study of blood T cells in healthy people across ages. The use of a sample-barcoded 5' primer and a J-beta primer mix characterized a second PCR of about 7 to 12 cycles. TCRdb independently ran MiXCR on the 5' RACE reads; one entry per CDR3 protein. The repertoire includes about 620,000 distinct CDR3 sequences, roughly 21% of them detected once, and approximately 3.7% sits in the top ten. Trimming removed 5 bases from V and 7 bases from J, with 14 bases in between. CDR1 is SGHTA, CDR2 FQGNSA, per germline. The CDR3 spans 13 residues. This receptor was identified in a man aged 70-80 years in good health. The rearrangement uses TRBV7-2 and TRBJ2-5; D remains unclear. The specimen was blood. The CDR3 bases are TGTGCCAGCAGCCCTGGACGGAAGGGGACCCAGTACTTC. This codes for CASSPGRKGTQYF.